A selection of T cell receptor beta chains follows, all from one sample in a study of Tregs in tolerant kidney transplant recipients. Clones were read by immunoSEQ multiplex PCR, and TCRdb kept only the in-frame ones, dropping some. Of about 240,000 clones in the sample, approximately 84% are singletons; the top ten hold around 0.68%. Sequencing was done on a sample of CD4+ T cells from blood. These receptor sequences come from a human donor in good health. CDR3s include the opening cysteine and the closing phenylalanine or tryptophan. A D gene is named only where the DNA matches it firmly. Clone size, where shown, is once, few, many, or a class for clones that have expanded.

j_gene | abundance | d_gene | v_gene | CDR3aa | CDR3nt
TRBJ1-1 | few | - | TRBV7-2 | CASSLGPQFEAFF | TGTGCCAGCAGCTTAGGACCTCAATTTGAAGCTTTCTTT
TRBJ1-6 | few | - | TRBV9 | CASSVAAGSPLHF | TGTGCCAGCAGCGTAGCGGCCGGCTCACCCCTCCACTTT
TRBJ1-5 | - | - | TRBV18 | CASSSTNRQPQHF | TGTGCCAGCTCGTCCACAAACCGGCAGCCCCAGCATTTT
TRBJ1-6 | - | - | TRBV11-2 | CASSLGRGMGSPLHF | TGTGCCAGCAGCTTAGGGAGGGGAATGGGTTCACCCCTCCACTTT
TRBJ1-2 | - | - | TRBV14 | CASSPIRGAGYTF | TGTGCCAGCAGCCCCATCCGGGGTGCTGGCTACACCTTC
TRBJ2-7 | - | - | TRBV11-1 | CASSLISEFYEQYF | TGTGCCAGCAGCTTAATCTCAGAGTTCTACGAGCAGTACTTC
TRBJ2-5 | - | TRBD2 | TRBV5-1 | CASSLLAAQETQYF | TGCGCCAGCAGCTTACTAGCGGCCCAAGAGACCCAGTACTTC
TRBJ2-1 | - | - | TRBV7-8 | CASSLGLGAYNEQFF | TGTGCCAGCAGCTTAGGACTAGGAGCCTACAATGAGCAGTTCTTC
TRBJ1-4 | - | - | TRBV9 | CASSVSEWVEDEKLFF | TGTGCCAGCAGCGTTTCCGAGTGGGTGGAAGATGAAAAACTGTTTTTT
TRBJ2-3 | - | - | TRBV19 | CASRNRFPGTDTQYF | TGTGCCAGCCGAAACAGGTTCCCCGGCACAGATACGCAGTATTTT
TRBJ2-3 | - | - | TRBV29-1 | CSVESAGATDTQYF | TGCAGCGTGGAAAGCGCGGGCGCCACAGATACGCAGTATTTT
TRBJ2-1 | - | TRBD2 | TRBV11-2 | CASSFSLVRGGSYNEQFF | TGTGCCAGCAGCTTTAGCTTGGTTCGGGGGGGTTCCTACAATGAGCAGTTCTTC
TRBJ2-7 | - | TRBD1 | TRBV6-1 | CASSEARGLYEQYF | TGTGCCAGCAGTGAAGCCAGGGGGCTCTACGAGCAGTACTTC
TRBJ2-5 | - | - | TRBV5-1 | CASSLGTVMGETQYF | TGCGCCAGCAGCTTGGGGACAGTGATGGGGGAGACCCAGTACTTC
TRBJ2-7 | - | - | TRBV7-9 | CASSSAGRLYEQYF | TGTGCCAGCAGCTCGGCCGGGCGTTTGTACGAGCAGTACTTC
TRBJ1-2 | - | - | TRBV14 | CASSQSVLGGYTF | TGTGCCAGCAGCCAATCCGTTTTAGGGGGCTACACCTTC
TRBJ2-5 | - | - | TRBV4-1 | CASSQLPQETQYF | TGCGCCAGCAGCCAATTACCCCAAGAGACCCAGTACTTC
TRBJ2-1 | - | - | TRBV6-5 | CASRKTALTYNEQFF | TGTGCCAGCAGGAAGACAGCCCTTACATACAATGAGCAGTTCTTC
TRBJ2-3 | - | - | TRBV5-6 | CASSLWIFTDTQYF | TGTGCCAGCAGCTTGTGGATCTTCACAGATACGCAGTATTTT
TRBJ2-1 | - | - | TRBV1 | CTSSQESGRTSSYNEQFF | TGCACCAGCAGCCAAGAAAGCGGGAGGACCAGCTCCTACAATGAGCAGTTCTTC
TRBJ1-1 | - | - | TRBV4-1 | CASSQDRQRDTEAFF | TGCGCCAGCAGCCAAGATCGCCAGAGGGACACTGAAGCTTTCTTT
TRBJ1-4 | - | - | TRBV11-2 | CASSLASEKLFF | TGTGCCAGCAGCTTAGCAAGTGAAAAACTGTTTTTT
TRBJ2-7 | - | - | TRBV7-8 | CASSLLWTEDSSSYEQYF | TGTGCCAGCAGCTTATTATGGACGGAAGATTCAAGCTCCTACGAGCAGTACTTC
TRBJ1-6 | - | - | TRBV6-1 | CASSEAKGGNSPLHF | TGTGCCAGCAGTGAAGCGAAGGGTGGGAATTCACCCCTCCACTTT
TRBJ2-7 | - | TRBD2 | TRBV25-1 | CASSDSGLAVKSYEQYF | TGTGCCAGCAGTGATTCGGGACTAGCGGTGAAATCCTACGAGCAGTACTTC